This TCR beta chain was captured in a study of identical twins (TCRdb year 2016). Notes on the research overall: The study deep-sequenced TCR alpha and beta repertoires from monozygotic twins, unrelated adults of various ages and cord blood to test whether fetal clonotypes persist. Replicate twin experiments were performed at different times using different library preparation protocols to rule out contamination. The paper as a whole reports these results and caveats: Out-of-frame TCR alpha sharing in monozygotic twins was systematically underestimated by recombination models, whereas sharing between unrelated individuals was in agreement with the recombination models. Abundant cord blood beta clonotypes carried fewer insertions; young adult naive repertoires showed a weaker similar trend, while memory repertoires showed none. Because the same donors could not be followed over many years, conclusions were based on cross-sectional statistical analysis. Excess twin sharing in beta out-of-frame sequences was weaker because fewer shared sequences lowered the signal-to-noise ratio. Zero-insertion analyses could be partly confounded by invariant T cells such as MAIT and iNKT, although diverse VJ usage argued against such confounding for most clonotypes. Compared with coincidental sharing between unrelated individuals, out-of-frame TCR alpha sequences shared between twins had an excess of sequences with low generation probability.

Receptor amplification or capture employed 5' RACE. For sequencing, an Illumina HiSeq 2000 was employed. A universal primer binding site was introduced by template switching, and a unique molecular identifier was present in the final cDNA, enabling accurate counting of TCR cDNA molecules. First-strand cDNA for TCR alpha and beta chains was synthesized from specific primers in the conserved constant-segment region. Each cDNA library was double barcoded, with a SMART-Mk sample barcode plus Illumina barcodes, to control for contamination. TruSeq adapter sequences, together with Illumina sample barcodes, were added in two successive PCR steps. The Illumina HiSeq platform was used with custom primers to sequence TCR alpha and beta cDNA libraries. The source study handled its data this way. MiGEC processed the raw reads to extract unique molecular identifiers, while MiXCR was used to determine the CDR3 positions. For each individual, recombination models were inferred using an EM algorithm with the repgenHMM and IGoR tools. Shared clonotype analysis was performed with the tcR package in R, normalizing sharing by the product of cloneset sizes. To study raw recombination free of thymic and clonal selection effects, out-of-frame nonproductive sequences were analyzed. The public reads were reanalyzed by TCRdb: fastp trimming at Q25, MiXCR alignment, in-frame beta chains only. Each CDR3 protein appears once, grouped with its most common genes and DNA. TCRdb's processing, not the study's, gives the V and J calls here. The sample yields roughly 490,000 distinct CDR3 sequences; around an eighth were counted once. The ten largest clonotypes hold 0.98% of the sample.

All donors were healthy Caucasians. Three pairs of female monozygotic twins, all aged about 18 to 29 years, made up the twin cohort. CD4+ and CD8+ T cell populations were isolated with positive isolation kits from Invitrogen. The CDR3 runs 13 residues from the cysteine to the phenylalanine. Of the read, only the CDR3 DNA is kept; its 39 bases are in frame from base 1. Germline trimming amounts to 6 bases on V and 2 bases on J, with 0 as the count of junction bases outside the gene matches. From the germline V gene, CDR1 is WSHSY and CDR2 is SAAADI. This clonotype was recorded many times. Which antigen it targets is not known. No base qualities exist here, and no much larger clone lies one base off it. The sample also formed part of further work on yellow fever vaccine responses in identical twins. From that second study: According to the authors, the vaccine-induced T cell response in identical twins seemed to be partly convergent and partly specific to each individual. The study precisely tracked vaccine-responding T cell clones in identical twins.

Sequencing was performed on CD4+ T cells sorted from blood. The TCR comes from a young woman in good health. The V gene is TRBV10-2 and the J gene is TRBJ2-1; TRBD1 agrees with 8 junctional bases. The CDR3 in this case is CASRGQAYNEQFF. The sequenced DNA: TGCGCCAGCAGGGGACAGGCCTACAATGAGCAGTTCTTC.